This T cell receptor beta chain was profiled in a study of shared clonotypes between healthy human individuals. Generated by immunoSEQ multiplex PCR, the TCRdb table keeps only in-frame clones and is missing some. The data hold approximately 1,500,000 clones, with more than 95% observed a single time. Details on this clone: The antigen is unknown.

Notes on the study in general: Even with large depth, rarefaction showed that sorted-subset sequencing was incomplete. Naive CD4 clonotype sharing across a handful of donors was about 5%.

The sequencing sample was made of naive CD4+ T cells sorted from blood. The subset: CD45RA+ positively selected. This TCR derives from a young man in good health.

CDR3 loop: CAWSVIGRTGQRSEQYF. CDR3 bases: TGTGCCTGGAGTGTAATTGGCCGGACAGGGCAGAGGTCCGAGCAGTACTTC. This sequence joins TRBV30 and TRBJ2-7; the match to TRBD1 covers 8 bases. Germline V gene data show CDR1 as GTSNPN and CDR2 as SVGIG (reference sequence). CDR3 length: 17 residues. The trim removed 0 bases at V and 6 bases at J, leaving 16 bases unmatched.